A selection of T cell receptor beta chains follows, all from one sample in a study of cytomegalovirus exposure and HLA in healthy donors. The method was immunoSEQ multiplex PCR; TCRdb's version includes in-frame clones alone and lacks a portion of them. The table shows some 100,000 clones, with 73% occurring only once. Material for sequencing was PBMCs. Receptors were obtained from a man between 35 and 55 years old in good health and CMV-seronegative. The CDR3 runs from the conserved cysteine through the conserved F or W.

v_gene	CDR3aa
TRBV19	CASNMGGLGTEAFF
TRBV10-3	CAISSSQGAGETQYF
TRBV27	CASSLTQGQETQYF
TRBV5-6	CASSSLSTGGREQYF
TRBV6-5	CASRSTAATNEKLFF
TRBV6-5	CASSYSDRRNYEQYF
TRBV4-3	CASSQDWGEGRSWYTF
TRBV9	CASSKDVGDEQFF
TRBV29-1	CSVEWTAYTYGYTF
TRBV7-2	CASSSQGAYEQYF
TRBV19	CASTPFGGLAKNIQYF
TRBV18	CASSPGGGTTTEAFF
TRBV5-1	CASSLGGLDYEQYF
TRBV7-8	CASSLSRRARPSYEQYF
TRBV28	CASSRGRGQPQHF
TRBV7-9	CASSLMDRRNSPLHF
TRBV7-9	CATRGGSANEQFF
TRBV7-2	CASSATSSYEQYF
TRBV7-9	CACSLTSGVNRDTQYF
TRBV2	CASREDRSNEKLFF
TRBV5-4	CASSLAGSRQYEQYF
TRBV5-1	CASSLSGGETQYF
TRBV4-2	CASSQAGSRIAYEQYF
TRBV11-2	CASSSPPGSYEQYF
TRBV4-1	CASSQTGTGLDEQYF
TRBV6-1	CASSATGVNYNEQFF
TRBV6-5	CASSYSDRRNYEQYF
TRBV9	CASSGSTGTGYGYTF
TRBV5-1	CASSNLAATDTQYF
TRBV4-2	CASSQIDRDQPQHF